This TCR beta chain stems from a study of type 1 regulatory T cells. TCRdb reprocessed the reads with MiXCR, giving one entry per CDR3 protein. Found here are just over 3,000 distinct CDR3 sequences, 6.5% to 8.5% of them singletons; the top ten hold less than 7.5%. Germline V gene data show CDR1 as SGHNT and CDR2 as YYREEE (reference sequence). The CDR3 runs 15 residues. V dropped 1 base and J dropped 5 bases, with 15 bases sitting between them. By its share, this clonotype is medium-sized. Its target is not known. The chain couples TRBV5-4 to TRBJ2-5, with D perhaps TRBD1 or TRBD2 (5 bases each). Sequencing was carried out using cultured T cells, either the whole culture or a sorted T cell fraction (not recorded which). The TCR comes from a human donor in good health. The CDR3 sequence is CASSLSPRWGETQYF. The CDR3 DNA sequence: TGTGCCAGCAGCTTGTCTCCAAGGTGGGGGGAGACCCAGTACTTC.